The TCR beta chain under discussion was sequenced for a study of T-cell memory formation after mild COVID-19. CDR1 DFQATT and CDR2 SNEGSKA come from the germline V gene (reference sequence). The V segment lost 6 bases and the J segment 8 bases; nucleotides outside the gene matches: 6. This CDR3 is 12 amino acids long. TCRdb re-derived calls from the 5' RACE reads in MiXCR, one entry per CDR3 protein. Among approximately 350,000 distinct CDR3 sequences listed, 25% to 30% were seen once. The receptor was derived from an adult woman who had mild COVID-19 (a few samples of this study predate the infection). Cell type and time point are not known. The chain carries TRBV20-1 and TRBJ2-1; TRBD1 matches at 8 bases. The sequencing sample was made of PBMCs or a T cell subset sorted from them (not recorded which). Written as DNA, the CDR3 is TGCAGTGCAACCCCGGACAGGGATGAGCAGTTCTTC. Amino acids: CSATPDRDEQFF.